This TCR beta chain was obtained from a study of T cell responses to AZD1222 COVID-19 vaccine. Study-wide findings and caveats: It was only after the peak T cell response that any repertoires were sampled. Just a handful of people given AZD1222 tested seropositive at baseline. Vaccine-associated CD4 TCRs spanned spike, dominant at 160-218 and 743-854. White British ancestry dominated among donors, who included more females, and clonal diversity was possibly underestimated.

The CDR3 loop spans 13 amino acids. Germline V gene sequence: CDR1 WNHNN, CDR2 SYGVQD (reference sequence). Trimming stripped 6 bases from V and 5 bases from J, with 13 bases between. With regard to this clone: No antigen is known for it.

Profiling relied on immunoSEQ multiplex PCR, and the TCRdb table lists in-frame clones only, not all of them. The sample lists about 94,000 clones, 85% occurring once. The chain combines TRBV10-1 with TRBJ1-1, with D possibly being TRBD1 (5 bases). This TCR came from an adult who received the AZD1222 COVID-19 vaccine. The sample here was peripheral blood, taken 28 days after the second AZD1222 dose. CDR3 region: CASSVGVETEAFF. For the CDR3, the DNA is TGCGCCAGCAGCGTAGGGGTGGAGACTGAAGCTTTCTTT.